Listed here are 2 T cell receptor beta chains from one sample, sequenced in a study of response to subunit inactivated influenza vaccine. TCRdb re-derived calls from the RT-PCR reads in MiXCR, one entry per CDR3 protein. The sample records around 480,000 distinct CDR3 sequences, about 17% being singletons. The material was CD4+ T cells sorted from PBMCs, obtained roughly 24 months after vaccination. The origin of the receptors is a man between 50 and 69 years old who received an inactivated influenza vaccine.

A note on this clonotype: One junction end disagrees with the germline gene, perhaps due to a read error. J is TRBJ2-2 and V is TRBV20-1, with D possibly being TRBD2 (5 bases). There are 15 residues in the CDR3. Germline V gene data show CDR1 as DFQATT and CDR2 as SNEGSKA (reference sequence). The CDR3 sequence: CSARERQADTGELFF. The CDR3 DNA follows: TGCAGTGCTCGAGAGCGGCAGGCCGACACCGGGGAGCTGTTTTTT.

The chain recombines TRBV29-1 with TRBJ2-7; possibly TRBD2 for D (6 bases). The CDR3 totals 14 residues. The V gene's germline CDR1 is SQVTM and CDR2 ANQGSEA. Trimming removed 0 bases from V and 4 bases from J, with 13 bases in between. CDR3 sequence (DNA): TGCAGCGTTGAAGACATGGGGGACTCATACGAGCAGTACTTC. Its translation: CSVEDMGDSYEQYF.